This is a list of T cell receptor beta chains from one sample in a study of shared clonotypes between healthy human individuals. Here immunoSEQ multiplex PCR was the method, and the copy in TCRdb shows in-frame clones only, minus some. The table includes more than 200,000 clones, 60% to 70% detected once. Sequenced input: memory CD4+ T cells sorted from blood. The source is a man younger than 40 in good health. The CDR3 runs from the conserved cysteine through the conserved F or W. A D gene is named only where the DNA matches it firmly. Not all rows give a size; the values are once, few, many and, for expanded clones, a class.

abundance	v_gene	d_gene	len	j_gene	CDR3nt	CDR3aa
NA	TRBV18	NA	17	TRBJ2-2	TGTGCCAGCTCACCACCCAGGGGGGCATCGAACACCGGGGAGCTGTTTTTT	CASSPPRGASNTGELFF
NA	TRBV2	NA	14	TRBJ2-4	TGTGCCAGCAGTGAACATCTAGCCAAAAACATTCAGTACTTC	CASSEHLAKNIQYF
NA	TRBV7-2	TRBD2	18	TRBJ2-5	TGTGCCAGCAGCTTAGGTAGCGGGAGTCGAACAAACCAAGAGACCCAGTACTTC	CASSLGSGSRTNQETQYF
NA	TRBV14	NA	17	TRBJ1-3	TGTGCCAGCAGCCAAGATGACGGGCGAAGGACTGGAAACACCATATATTTT	CASSQDDGRRTGNTIYF
NA	TRBV19	NA	14	TRBJ1-1	TGTGCCAGTAGTGACCAAACATCGAGGACTGAAGCTTTCTTT	CASSDQTSRTEAFF
NA	TRBV7-9	TRBD2	15	TRBJ2-7	TGTGCCAGCAGCTTAGGGGAGGGTAGCTCCTACGAGCAGTACTTC	CASSLGEGSSYEQYF
NA	TRBV15	NA	15	TRBJ2-3	TGTGCCACCACCGATATTGGCGGGCGCACAGATACGCAGTATTTT	CATTDIGGRTDTQYF
NA	TRBV7-8	TRBD2	16	TRBJ2-2	TGTGCCAGCAGCCCCTCTACTAGCGGGAGATCGGGGGAGCTGTTTTTT	CASSPSTSGRSGELFF
NA	TRBV28	NA	13	TRBJ1-2	TGTGCCAGCAGTTTCGATCCAGACTATGGCTACACCTTC	CASSFDPDYGYTF
NA	TRBV6-5	TRBD1	16	TRBJ1-3	TGTGCCAGCAGTTACCGAACAGGGGGCTCTGGAAACACCATATATTTT	CASSYRTGGSGNTIYF
NA	TRBV19	TRBD2	12	TRBJ2-3	TGTGCCAGTAGTATCGGGGGGACCAGCCCGTATTTT	CASSIGGTSPYF
NA	TRBV7-9	NA	18	TRBJ2-1	TGTGCCAGCAGCCGCAGACAGGCGGTACCTAGCTCCTACAATGAGCAGTTCTTC	CASSRRQAVPSSYNEQFF
NA	TRBV27	NA	13	TRBJ1-5	TGTGCCAGCAGCCGGGACTCCCATCAGCCCCAGCATTTT	CASSRDSHQPQHF
few	TRBV5-1	NA	15	TRBJ2-1	TGCGCCAGCAGTTCTTCAGGGGTTGGGTACAATGAGCAGTTCTTC	CASSSSGVGYNEQFF
many	TRBV7-8	TRBD1	15	TRBJ2-7	TGTGCCAGCAGCTTAGGGGACAGGGTAAGCTACGAGCAGTACTTC	CASSLGDRVSYEQYF
few	TRBV7-2	NA	14	TRBJ2-3	TGTGCCAGCAAGAAAAGACAGAGCACAGATACGCAGTATTTT	CASKKRQSTDTQYF
NA	TRBV14	TRBD1	15	TRBJ1-2	TGTGCCAGCAGCCGGTTAACAGGGGGCGCGGAGGGCTACACCTTC	CASSRLTGGAEGYTF
once	TRBV18	NA	14	TRBJ2-1	TGTGCCAGCTCACCACTAATAAAGAGAAATGAGCAGTTCTTC	CASSPLIKRNEQFF
NA	TRBV11-2	TRBD1	13	TRBJ2-4	TGTGCCAGCAGCTTTCGTGGACAGGGGGACCAGTACTTC	CASSFRGQGDQYF
NA	TRBV5-1	NA	14	TRBJ2-7	TGCGCCAGCAGCTTGGTGGTGGGGTCCTACGAGCAGTACTTC	CASSLVVGSYEQYF
NA	TRBV4-1	NA	19	TRBJ1-2	TGCGCCAGCAGCCAAGATATTGGGCAGGGGAACACTGGGGGCTATGGCTACACCTTC	CASSQDIGQGNTGGYGYTF
NA	TRBV14	NA	17	TRBJ1-3	TGTGCCAGCAGCCAAGATTTGGTGGGTGACTCTGGAAACACCATATATTTT	CASSQDLVGDSGNTIYF
NA	TRBV10-3	TRBD1	16	TRBJ2-3	TGTGCCATCAGTGACCGCGGACAGGGGGCCACAGATACGCAGTATTTT	CAISDRGQGATDTQYF
NA	TRBV28	NA	16	TRBJ1-1	TGTGCCAGCAGTTTCAAAGGGTTACGGGGGAACACTGAAGCTTTCTTT	CASSFKGLRGNTEAFF
NA	TRBV7-8	TRBD1	16	TRBJ2-1	TGTGCCAGCAGCATCCGACCGGGACAGGGTCCTAATGAGCAGTTCTTC	CASSIRPGQGPNEQFF
NA	TRBV5-6	TRBD1	15	TRBJ2-1	TGTGCCAGCAGCTTATTAGGACAGGGTAAAAATGAGCAGTTCTTC	CASSLLGQGKNEQFF
NA	TRBV19	NA	15	TRBJ2-4	TGTGCCAGTAACCGGGCAGGACTAGCCAAAAACATTCAGTACTTC	CASNRAGLAKNIQYF
NA	TRBV5-1	NA	14	TRBJ2-5	TGCGCCAGCAGCTTGAATAGCGGCCAAGAGACCCAGTACTTC	CASSLNSGQETQYF
many	TRBV10-2	NA	12	TRBJ2-5	TGCGCCAGCCGACAGATTCAAGAGACCCAGTACTTC	CASRQIQETQYF
NA	TRBV5-6	NA	14	TRBJ2-5	TGTGCCAGCAGCTTGAAATCGGTGGCAGAGACCCAGTACTTC	CASSLKSVAETQYF
few	TRBV6-4	TRBD2	15	TRBJ2-1	TGTGCCAGCAGTTTACTAGCGGGAGACTACAATGAGCAGTTCTTC	CASSLLAGDYNEQFF
NA	TRBV7-7	NA	15	TRBJ2-5	TGTGCCAGCAGCCGAAGCGGGGACACTCAAGAGACCCAGTACTTC	CASSRSGDTQETQYF
NA	TRBV28	NA	18	TRBJ2-5	TGTGCCAGCAGTTCAAGAACCCTACAGGTCCGCCAACAAGAGACCCAGTACTTC	CASSSRTLQVRQQETQYF
few	TRBV5-6	NA	14	TRBJ1-1	TGTGCCAGCAGCTCTAGGGGCCGTTACACTGAAGCTTTCTTT	CASSSRGRYTEAFF
NA	TRBV5-1	NA	14	TRBJ2-2	TGCGCCAGCAGCTCCCGGACAGACACCGGGGAGCTGTTTTTT	CASSSRTDTGELFF
NA	TRBV7-2	NA	18	TRBJ1-3	TGTGCCAGCAGCTTAGGACAGCCCGGAAGCGGATCTGGAAACACCATATATTTT	CASSLGQPGSGSGNTIYF
NA	TRBV6-1	NA	12	TRBJ2-7	TGTGCCAGCAGTGAAGGCACCTACGAGCAGTACTTC	CASSEGTYEQYF
NA	TRBV5-1	TRBD2	17	TRBJ2-7	TGCGCCAGCAGCGGCGGGACTAGCGGGAGAGGATCCTACGAGCAGTACTTC	CASSGGTSGRGSYEQYF
many	TRBV30	NA	15	TRBJ1-1	TGTGCCTGGGTCACGCAGGGTTTGGAGGCCACTGAAGCTTTCTTT	CAWVTQGLEATEAFF
few	TRBV6-1	NA	13	TRBJ1-1	TGTGCCAGCAGTGATGGATTGTCCACTGAAGCTTTCTTT	CASSDGLSTEAFF